This record concerns one TCR beta chain sequence. Its antigen is as yet unknown. The data were obtained in a study of T cell responses to AZD1222 COVID-19 vaccine. Study observations and caveats: Donors in the cohort were predominantly white British and more often female, and clonal diversity was possibly underestimated. Spike-specific TCR breadth and depth were elevated following two AZD1222 doses. As reported, nearly half of all spike-specific TCRs target variant regions that are unmutated.

Between the trimmed V and J ends, which lost 0 bases and 1 base, there was a span of 9 bases. CDR3 length: 15 amino acids. From germline, CDR1 is KGHSH and CDR2 LQKENI. Method: immunoSEQ multiplex PCR; TCRdb's copy keeps in-frame clones and lacks some. The sample yields roughly 150,000 clones, about 90% seen once. The source is an adult in good health. Sequencing was performed on peripheral blood, taken on day 0 of AZD1222 vaccination. The chain is built from TRBV18 and TRBJ1-1; D gene unclear. CDR3 DNA sequence: TGTGCCAGCTCACCACCGAACGAGGGGAACACTGAAGCTTTCTTT. Amino acid sequence: CASSPPNEGNTEAFF.